This T cell receptor (beta chain) was sequenced in a study of metastatic and nonmetastatic thyroid tumors (dated by TCRdb to the early 2020s). Describing the broader study: For patients with malignant and with benign thyroid disease, the researchers compared repertoires between peripheral blood samples and tumor or nodule tissue samples. Here is what the overall study found, with its caveats: TCR beta diversity was reported as significantly higher in malignant tumors than in benign nodules, in both blood and tumor samples.

None of the patients had been given any treatment before thyroid surgery. Patient clinical samples collected from the early 2010s to the late 2010s were retrospectively analysed using T-cell receptor beta sequencing. According to the germline V gene, CDR1 reads SGHRS and CDR2 reads YFSETQ. The CDR3 starts with the cysteine, ends with the phenylalanine, and has 13 residues. The DNA shown is the 39-base CDR3, in frame from base 1. The germline ends are 4 bases apart after V is trimmed by 1 base and J by 2 bases. Library generation was performed with PCR. Sequencing used an Illumina HiSeq 4000. The TCR beta-chain CDR3 region of each patient was profiled by high-throughput sequencing. Concerning the study's data processing: The researchers built a classifier to tell apart papillary thyroid cancer patients with distant metastasis, based on CDR3 differences among clinicopathological groups. The Shannon index was used to assess repertoire diversity, and the Morisita-Horn index was used to assess tumor-blood repertoire similarity. TCRdb reanalyzed the raw reads on its own, using fastp at Q25 for trimming and MiXCR for clone calling, and kept in-frame beta chains. The V and J calls shown here were made by TCRdb, not taken from the authors' results. This sample is represented by some 30,000 clones; about 30% of them were singletons. Together, the top ten hold around 15% of the sample.

Regarding this clone: The target of this receptor is not known. No base qualities exist here, and no much larger clone lies one base off it.

This TCR was recovered from a female donor with papillary thyroid cancer or a benign thyroid nodule (not recorded which). Some clones in this sample may be carry-over from other donors' samples. The sequencing input was tumor tissue. The chain was built from TRBV5-1 and TRBJ1-5, with no D gene named confidently. The DNA is TGCGCCAGCAGCTTGTCGGGCAATCAGCCCCAGCATTTT. It translates as CASSLSGNQPQHF.